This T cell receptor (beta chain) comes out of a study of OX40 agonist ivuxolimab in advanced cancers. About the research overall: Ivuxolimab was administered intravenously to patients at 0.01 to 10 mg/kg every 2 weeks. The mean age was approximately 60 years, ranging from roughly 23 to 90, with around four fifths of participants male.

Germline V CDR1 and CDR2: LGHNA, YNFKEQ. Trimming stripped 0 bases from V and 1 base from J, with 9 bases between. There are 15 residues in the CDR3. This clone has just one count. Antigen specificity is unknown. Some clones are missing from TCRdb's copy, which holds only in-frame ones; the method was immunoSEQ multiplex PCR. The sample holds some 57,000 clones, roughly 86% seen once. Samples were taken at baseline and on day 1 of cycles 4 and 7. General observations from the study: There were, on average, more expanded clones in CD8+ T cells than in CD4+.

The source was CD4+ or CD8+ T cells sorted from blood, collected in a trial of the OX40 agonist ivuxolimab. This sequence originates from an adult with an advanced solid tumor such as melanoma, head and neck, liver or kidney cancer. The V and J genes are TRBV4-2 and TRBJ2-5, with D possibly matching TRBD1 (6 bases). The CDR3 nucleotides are TGTGCCAGCAGCCAAGAGGGGGCGGTCCAAGAGACCCAGTACTTC. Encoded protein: CASSQEGAVQETQYF.